This T cell receptor (beta chain) comes out of a study of cytomegalovirus exposure and HLA in healthy donors. Broader study findings: A later analysis showed HLA-associated TCR beta chains outstripping equally common others in clonal expansion.

The germline CDR1 and CDR2 sequences are MNHEY and SMNVEV (reference sequence). Trimming removed 4 bases from V and 6 bases from J; junction bases left unmatched: 13. The CDR3 extends over 16 amino acids. As regards this clone: Its antigen is as yet unknown.

PCR primers comprised 60 Vbeta and 13 Jbeta primers. Libraries were prepared by immunoSEQ multiplex PCR; TCRdb keeps only in-frame clonotypes and omits some of them. This sample has over 150,000 clones, with approximately 80% found just once. The chain combines TRBV27 with TRBJ2-3, with 7 bases fitting TRBD2. The specimen sequenced was PBMCs. This sequence originates from a woman aged 40 to 50 in good health and CMV-seropositive. CDR3 nucleotides: TGTGCCAGCAGTTCGGGACGGGGGGTTTGGGGGGATACGCAGTATTTT. Protein: CASSSGRGVWGDTQYF.